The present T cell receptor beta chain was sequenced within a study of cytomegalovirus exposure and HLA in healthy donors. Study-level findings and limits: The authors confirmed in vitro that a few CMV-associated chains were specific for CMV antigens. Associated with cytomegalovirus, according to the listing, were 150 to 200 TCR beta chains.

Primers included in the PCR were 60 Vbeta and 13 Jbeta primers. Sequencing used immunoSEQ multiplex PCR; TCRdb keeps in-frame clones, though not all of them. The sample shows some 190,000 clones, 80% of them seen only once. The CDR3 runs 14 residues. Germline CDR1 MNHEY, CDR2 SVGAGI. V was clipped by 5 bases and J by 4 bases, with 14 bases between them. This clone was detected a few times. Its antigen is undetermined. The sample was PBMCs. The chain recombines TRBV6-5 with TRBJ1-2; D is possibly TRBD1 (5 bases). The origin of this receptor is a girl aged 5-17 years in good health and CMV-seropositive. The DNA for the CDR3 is TGTGCCAGCAGTCGGACATCCTTTGGCTATGGCTACACCTTC. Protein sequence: CASSRTSFGYGYTF.